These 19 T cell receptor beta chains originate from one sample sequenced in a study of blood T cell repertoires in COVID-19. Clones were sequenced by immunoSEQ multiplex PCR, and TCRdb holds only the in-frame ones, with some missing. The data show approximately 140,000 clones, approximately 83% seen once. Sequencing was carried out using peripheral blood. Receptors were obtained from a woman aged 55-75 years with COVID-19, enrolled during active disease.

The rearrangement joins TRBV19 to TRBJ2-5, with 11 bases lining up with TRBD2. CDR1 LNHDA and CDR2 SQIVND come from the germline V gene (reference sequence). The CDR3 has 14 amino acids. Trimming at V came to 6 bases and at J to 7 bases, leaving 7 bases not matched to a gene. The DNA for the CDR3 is TGTGCCAGTAGCCCTACCGGGACTAGCGGGACCCAGTACTTC. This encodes CASSPTGTSGTQYF. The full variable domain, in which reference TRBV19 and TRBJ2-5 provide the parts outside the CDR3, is DGGITQSPKYLFRKEGQNVTLSCEQNLNHDAMYWYRQDPGQGLRLIYYSQIVNDFQKGDIAEGYSVSREKKESFPLTVTSAQKNPTAFYLCASSPTGTSGTQYFGPGTRLLVL.

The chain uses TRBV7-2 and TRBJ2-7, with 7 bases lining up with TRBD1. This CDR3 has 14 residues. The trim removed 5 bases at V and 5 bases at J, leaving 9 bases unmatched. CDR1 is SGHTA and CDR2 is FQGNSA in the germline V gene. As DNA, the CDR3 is TGTGCCAGCAGCCAGGCAGGGGGTCAGAACGAGCAGTACTTC. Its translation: CASSQAGGQNEQYF.

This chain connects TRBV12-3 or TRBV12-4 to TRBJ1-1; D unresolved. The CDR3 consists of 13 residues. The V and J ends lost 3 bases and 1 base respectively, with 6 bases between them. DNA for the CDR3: TGTGCCAGCAGTTTTGCAGAGAACACTGAAGCTTTCTTT. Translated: CASSFAENTEAFF.

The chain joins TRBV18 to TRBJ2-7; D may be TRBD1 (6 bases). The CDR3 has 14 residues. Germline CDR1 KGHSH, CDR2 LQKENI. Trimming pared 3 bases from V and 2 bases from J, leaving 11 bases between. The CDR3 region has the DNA TGTGCCAGCTCACCGGGGGCAGCCGCCTACGAGCAGTACTTC. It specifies CASSPGAAAYEQYF.

CDR3 nucleotides: TGCGCCAGCAGCGTTGGACAGGAGGTGGACTATGGCTACACCTTC. Translating gives CASSVGQEVDYGYTF. V gene TRBV5-1 combines with J gene TRBJ1-2; 7 bases are a match to TRBD1. The CDR3 spans 15 residues. The germline gives CDR1 SGHRS, CDR2 YFSETQ. The ends lost 4 bases at V and 3 bases at J; junction bases unmatched: 9.

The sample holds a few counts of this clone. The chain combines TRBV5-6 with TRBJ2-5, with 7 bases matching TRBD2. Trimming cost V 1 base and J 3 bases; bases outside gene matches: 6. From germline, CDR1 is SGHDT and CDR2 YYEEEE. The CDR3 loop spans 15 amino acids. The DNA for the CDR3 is TGTGCCAGCAGCTTGTCCCGGACTAGAAAAGAGACCCAGTACTTC. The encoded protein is CASSLSRTRKETQYF. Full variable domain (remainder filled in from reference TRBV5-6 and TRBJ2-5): DAGVTQSPTHLIKTRGQQVTLRCSPKSGHDTVSWYQQALGQGPQFIFQYYEEEERQRGNFPDRFSGHQFPNYSSELNVNALLLGDSALYLCASSLSRTRKETQYFGPGTRLLVL.

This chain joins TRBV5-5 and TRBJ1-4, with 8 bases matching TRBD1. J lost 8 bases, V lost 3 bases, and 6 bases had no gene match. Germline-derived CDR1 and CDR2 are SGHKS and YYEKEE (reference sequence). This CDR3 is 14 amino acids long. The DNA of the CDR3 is TGTGCCAGCAGCTCCGACAGGGGATTCGAAAAACTGTTTTTT. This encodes CASSSDRGFEKLFF.

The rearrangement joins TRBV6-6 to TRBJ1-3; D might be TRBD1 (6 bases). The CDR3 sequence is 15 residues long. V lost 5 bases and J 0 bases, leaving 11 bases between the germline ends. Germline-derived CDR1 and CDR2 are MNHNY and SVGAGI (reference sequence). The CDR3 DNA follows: TGTGCCAGCAGTCCTCGGACAGTCTCTGGAAACACCATATATTTT. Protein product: CASSPRTVSGNTIYF.

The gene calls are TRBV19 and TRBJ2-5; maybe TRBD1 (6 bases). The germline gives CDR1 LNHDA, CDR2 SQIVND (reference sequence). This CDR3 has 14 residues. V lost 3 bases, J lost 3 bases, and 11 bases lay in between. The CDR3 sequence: CASSIGPGEETQYF. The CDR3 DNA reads TGTGCCAGTAGTATCGGGCCAGGGGAAGAGACCCAGTACTTC.

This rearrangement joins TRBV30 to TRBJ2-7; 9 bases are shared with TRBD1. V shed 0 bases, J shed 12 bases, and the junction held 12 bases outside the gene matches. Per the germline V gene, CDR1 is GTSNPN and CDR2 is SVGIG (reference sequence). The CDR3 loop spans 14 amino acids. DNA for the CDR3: TGTGCCTGGAGTGTAGGGGGACAGGGAGTTTGGCGGTACTTC. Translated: CAWSVGGQGVWRYF.

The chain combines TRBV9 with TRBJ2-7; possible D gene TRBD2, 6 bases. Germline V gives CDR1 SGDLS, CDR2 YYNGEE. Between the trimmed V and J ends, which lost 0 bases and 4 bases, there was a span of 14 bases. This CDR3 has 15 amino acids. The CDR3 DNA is TGTGCCAGCAGCGTAGCGGCGGGAACCCCGTACGAGCAGTACTTC. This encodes CASSVAAGTPYEQYF.

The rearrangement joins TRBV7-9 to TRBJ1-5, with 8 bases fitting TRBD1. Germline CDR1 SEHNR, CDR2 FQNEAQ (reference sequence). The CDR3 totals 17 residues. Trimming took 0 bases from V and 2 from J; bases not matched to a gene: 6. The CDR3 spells CASSLAKTGAGNQPQHF. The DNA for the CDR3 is TGTGCCAGCAGCTTAGCAAAGACAGGGGCTGGCAATCAGCCCCAGCATTTT. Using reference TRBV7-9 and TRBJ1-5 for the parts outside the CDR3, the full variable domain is DTGVSQNPRHKITKRGQNVTFRCDPISEHNRLYWYRQTLGQGPEFLTYFQNEAQLEKSRLLSDRFSAERPKGSFSTLEIQRTEQGDSAMYLCASSLAKTGAGNQPQHFGDGTRLSIL.

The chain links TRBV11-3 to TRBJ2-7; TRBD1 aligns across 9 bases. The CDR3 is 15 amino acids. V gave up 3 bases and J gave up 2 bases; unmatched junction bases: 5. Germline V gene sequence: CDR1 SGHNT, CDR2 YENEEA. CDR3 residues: CASSFSGTGTYEQYF. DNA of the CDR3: TGTGCCAGCAGCTTTTCCGGGACAGGGACCTACGAGCAGTACTTC.

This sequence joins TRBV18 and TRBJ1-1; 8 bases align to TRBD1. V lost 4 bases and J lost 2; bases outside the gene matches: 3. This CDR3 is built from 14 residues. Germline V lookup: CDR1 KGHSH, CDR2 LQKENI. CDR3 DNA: TGTGCCAGCTCACGAGGACAGGGCAACACTGAAGCTTTCTTT. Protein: CASSRGQGNTEAFF.

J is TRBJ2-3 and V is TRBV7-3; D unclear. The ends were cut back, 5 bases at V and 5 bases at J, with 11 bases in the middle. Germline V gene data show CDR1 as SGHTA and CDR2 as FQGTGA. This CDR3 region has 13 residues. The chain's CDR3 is CASSPLPLDTQYF. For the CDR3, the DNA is TGTGCCAGCAGCCCCCTACCCTTAGATACGCAGTATTTT.

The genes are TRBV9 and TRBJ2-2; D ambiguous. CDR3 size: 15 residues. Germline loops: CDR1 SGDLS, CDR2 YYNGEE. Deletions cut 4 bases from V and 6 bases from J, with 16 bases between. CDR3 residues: CASSPHVWASGELFF. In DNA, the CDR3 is TGTGCCAGCAGCCCCCACGTGTGGGCGTCCGGGGAGCTGTTTTTT.

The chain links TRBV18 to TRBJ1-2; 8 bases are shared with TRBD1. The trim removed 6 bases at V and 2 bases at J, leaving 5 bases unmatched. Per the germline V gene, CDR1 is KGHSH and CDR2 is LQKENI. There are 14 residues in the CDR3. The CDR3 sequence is CASSRTGTNYGYTF. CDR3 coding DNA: TGTGCCAGCTCCCGGACAGGGACGAACTATGGCTACACCTTC.

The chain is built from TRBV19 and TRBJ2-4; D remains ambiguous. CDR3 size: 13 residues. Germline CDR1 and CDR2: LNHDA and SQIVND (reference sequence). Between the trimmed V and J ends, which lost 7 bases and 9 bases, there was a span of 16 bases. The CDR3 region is CASKKSDISIQYF. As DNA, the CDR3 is TGTGCCAGTAAGAAGAGTGACATCAGCATTCAGTACTTC.

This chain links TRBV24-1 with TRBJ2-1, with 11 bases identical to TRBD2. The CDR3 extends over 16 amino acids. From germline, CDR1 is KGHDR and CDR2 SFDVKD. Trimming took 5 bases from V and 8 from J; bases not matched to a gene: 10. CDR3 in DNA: TGTGCCACCAGTGCCTCGGGACTAGCGGCGTTGTATGAGCAGTTCTTC. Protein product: CATSASGLAALYEQFF.